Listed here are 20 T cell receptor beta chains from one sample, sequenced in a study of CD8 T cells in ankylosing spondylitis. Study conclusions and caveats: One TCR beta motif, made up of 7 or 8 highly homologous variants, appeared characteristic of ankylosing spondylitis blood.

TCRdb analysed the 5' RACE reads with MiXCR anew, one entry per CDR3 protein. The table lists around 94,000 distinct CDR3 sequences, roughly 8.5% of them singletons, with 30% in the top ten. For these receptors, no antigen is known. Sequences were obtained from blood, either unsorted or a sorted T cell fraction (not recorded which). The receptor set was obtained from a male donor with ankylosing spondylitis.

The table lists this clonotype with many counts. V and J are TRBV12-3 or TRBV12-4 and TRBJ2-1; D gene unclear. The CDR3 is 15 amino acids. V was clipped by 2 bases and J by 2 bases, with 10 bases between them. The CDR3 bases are TGTGCCAGCAGTTTACTCCCGCAGGCCTACAATGAGCAGTTCTTC. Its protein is CASSLLPQAYNEQFF.

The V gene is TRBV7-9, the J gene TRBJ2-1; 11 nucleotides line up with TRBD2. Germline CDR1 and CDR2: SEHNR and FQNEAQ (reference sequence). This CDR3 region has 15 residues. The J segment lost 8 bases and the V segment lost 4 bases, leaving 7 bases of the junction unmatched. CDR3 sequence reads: CASSSTSGRGYEQFF. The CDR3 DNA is TGTGCCAGCAGCTCCACTAGCGGGAGAGGGTATGAGCAGTTCTTC.

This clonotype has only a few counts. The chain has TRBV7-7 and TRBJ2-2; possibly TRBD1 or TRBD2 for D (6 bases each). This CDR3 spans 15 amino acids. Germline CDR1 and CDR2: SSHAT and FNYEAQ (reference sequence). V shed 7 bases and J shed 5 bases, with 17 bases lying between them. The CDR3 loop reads CASTLGGLGTGELFF. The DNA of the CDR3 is TGTGCCAGCACCCTCGGGGGCCTCGGGACCGGGGAGCTGTTTTTT.

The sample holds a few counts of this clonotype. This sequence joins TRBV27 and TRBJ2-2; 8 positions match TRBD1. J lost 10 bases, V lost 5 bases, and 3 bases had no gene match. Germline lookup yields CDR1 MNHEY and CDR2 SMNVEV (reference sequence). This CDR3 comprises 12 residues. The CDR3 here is CASSQGAKELFF. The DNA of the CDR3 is TGTGCCAGCAGTCAGGGGGCAAAGGAGCTGTTTTTT.

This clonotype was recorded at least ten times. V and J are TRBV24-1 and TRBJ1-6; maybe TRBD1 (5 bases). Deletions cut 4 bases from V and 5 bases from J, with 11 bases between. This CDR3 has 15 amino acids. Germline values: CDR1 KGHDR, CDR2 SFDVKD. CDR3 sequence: CATSDPTEDNSPLHF. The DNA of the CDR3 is TGTGCCACCAGTGACCCGACAGAAGATAATTCACCCCTCCACTTT.

The CDR3 DNA sequence: TGTGCCAGCAGCTTATATAGGACTGAAGCTTTCTTT. Its protein is CASSLYRTEAFF. The chain recombines TRBV11-2 with TRBJ1-1; D is unresolved. Deletions cut 2 bases from V and 5 bases from J, with 6 bases between. The CDR3 covers 12 residues. Germline CDR1 is SGHAT and CDR2 is FQNNGV. The variable domain in full, completed from reference TRBV11-2 and TRBJ1-1, reads EAGVAQSPRYKIIEKRQSVAFWCNPISGHATLYWYQQILGQGPKLLIQFQNNGVVDDSQLPKDRFSAERLKGVDSTLKIQPAKLEDSAVYLCASSLYRTEAFFGQGTRLTVV.

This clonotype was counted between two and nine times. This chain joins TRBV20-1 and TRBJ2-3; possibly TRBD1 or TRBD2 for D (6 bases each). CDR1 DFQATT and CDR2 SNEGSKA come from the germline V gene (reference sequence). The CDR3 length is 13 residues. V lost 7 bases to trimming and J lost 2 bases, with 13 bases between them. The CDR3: CSVAGTSTDTQYF. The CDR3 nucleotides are TGCAGTGTCGCGGGGACATCCACAGATACGCAGTATTTT.

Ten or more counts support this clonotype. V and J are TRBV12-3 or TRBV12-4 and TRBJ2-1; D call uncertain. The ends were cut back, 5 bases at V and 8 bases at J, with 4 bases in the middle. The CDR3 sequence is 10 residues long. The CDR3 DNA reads TGTGCCAGCAGTCACTATGAGCAGTTCTTC. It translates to CASSHYEQFF.

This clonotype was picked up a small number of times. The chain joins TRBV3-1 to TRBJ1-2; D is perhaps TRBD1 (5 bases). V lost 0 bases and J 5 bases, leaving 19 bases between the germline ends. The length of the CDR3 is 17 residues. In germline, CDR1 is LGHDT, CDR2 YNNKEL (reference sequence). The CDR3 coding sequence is TGTGCCAGCAGCCAAGATAATGAAGGGTGGGGCCAGTATGGCTACACCTTC. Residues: CASSQDNEGWGQYGYTF.

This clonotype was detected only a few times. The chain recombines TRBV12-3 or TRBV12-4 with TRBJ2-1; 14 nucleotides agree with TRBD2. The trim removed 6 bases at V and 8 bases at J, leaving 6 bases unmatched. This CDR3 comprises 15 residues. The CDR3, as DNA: TGTGCCAGCAGCCAGGGACTAGCGGGAGATCATGAGCAGTTCTTC. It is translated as CASSQGLAGDHEQFF.

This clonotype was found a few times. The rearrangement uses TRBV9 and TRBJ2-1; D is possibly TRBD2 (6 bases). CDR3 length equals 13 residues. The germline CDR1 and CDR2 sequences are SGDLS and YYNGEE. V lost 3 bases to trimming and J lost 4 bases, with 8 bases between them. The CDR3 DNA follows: TGTGCCAGCAGCGCCGGGAGTTACAATGAGCAGTTCTTC. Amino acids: CASSAGSYNEQFF.

The CDR3 protein is CASSHPRVGTTGELFF. The CDR3 DNA follows: TGCGCCAGCAGCCACCCCAGAGTAGGGACCACCGGGGAGCTGTTTTTT. V and J are TRBV4-1 and TRBJ2-2; perhaps D is TRBD1 or TRBD2 (5 bases each). V was shortened by 3 bases and J by 4 bases, with 15 bases between the two germline ends. The CDR3 has 16 residues. Germline CDR1 MGHRA, CDR2 YSYEKL.

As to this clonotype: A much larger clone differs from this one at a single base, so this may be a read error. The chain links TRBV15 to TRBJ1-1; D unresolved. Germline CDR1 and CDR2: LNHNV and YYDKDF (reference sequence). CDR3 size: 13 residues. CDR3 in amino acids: CASSRHDGAEAFF. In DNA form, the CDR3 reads TGTGCCTCCAGCAGGCACGACGGAGCTGAAGCTTTCTTT.

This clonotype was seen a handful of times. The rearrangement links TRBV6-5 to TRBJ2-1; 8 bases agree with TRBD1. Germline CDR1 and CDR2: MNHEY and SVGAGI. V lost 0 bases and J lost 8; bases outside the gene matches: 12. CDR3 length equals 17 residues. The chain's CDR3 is CASSYSPGQGDLDEQFF. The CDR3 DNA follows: TGTGCCAGCAGTTACTCCCCAGGACAGGGAGACCTCGATGAGCAGTTCTTC.

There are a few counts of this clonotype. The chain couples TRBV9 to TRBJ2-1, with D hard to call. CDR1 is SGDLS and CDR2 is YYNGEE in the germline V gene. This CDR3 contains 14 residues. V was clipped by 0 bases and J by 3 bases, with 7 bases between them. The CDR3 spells CASSVDGYYNEQFF. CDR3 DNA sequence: TGTGCCAGCAGCGTAGACGGATACTACAATGAGCAGTTCTTC. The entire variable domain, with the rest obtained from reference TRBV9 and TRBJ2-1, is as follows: DSGVTQTPKHLITATGQRVTLRCSPRSGDLSVYWYQQSLDQGLQFLIQYYNGEERAKGNILERFSAQQFPDLHSELNLSSLELGDSALYFCASSVDGYYNEQFFGPGTRLTVL.

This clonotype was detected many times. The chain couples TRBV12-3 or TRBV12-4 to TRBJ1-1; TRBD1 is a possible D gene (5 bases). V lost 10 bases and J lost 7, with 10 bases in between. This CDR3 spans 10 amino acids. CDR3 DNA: TGTGCCACCCAGACAGTTGAAGCTTTCTTT. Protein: CATQTVEAFF.

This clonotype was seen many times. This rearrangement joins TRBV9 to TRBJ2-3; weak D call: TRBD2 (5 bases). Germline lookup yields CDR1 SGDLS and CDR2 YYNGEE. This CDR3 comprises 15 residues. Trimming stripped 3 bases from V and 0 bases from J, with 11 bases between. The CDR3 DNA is TGTGCCAGCAGCGCCGGACTGTATAGCACAGATACGCAGTATTTT. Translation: CASSAGLYSTDTQYF. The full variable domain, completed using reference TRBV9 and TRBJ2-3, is DSGVTQTPKHLITATGQRVTLRCSPRSGDLSVYWYQQSLDQGLQFLIQYYNGEERAKGNILERFSAQQFPDLHSELNLSSLELGDSALYFCASSAGLYSTDTQYFGPGTRLTVL.

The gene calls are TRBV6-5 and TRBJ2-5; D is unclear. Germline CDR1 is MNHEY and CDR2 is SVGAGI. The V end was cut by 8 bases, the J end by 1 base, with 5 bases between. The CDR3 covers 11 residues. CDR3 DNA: TGTGCCAGCCGGTTCCAAGAGACCCAGTACTTC. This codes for CASRFQETQYF.

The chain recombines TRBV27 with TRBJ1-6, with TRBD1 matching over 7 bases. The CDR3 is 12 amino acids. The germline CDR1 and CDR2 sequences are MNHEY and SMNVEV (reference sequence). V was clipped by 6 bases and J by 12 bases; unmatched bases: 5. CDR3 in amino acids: CASSLTGEPLHF. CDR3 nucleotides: TGTGCCAGCAGCCTTACAGGGGAACCCCTCCACTTT.

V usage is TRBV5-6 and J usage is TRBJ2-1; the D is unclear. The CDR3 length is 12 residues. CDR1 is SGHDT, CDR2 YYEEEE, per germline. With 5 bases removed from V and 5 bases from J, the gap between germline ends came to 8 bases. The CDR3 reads CASSYFNNEQFF. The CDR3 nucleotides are TGTGCCAGCAGTTATTTTAACAATGAGCAGTTCTTC.